This TCR beta chain was sequenced in a study of T-cell reconstitution after alpha-beta-depleted transplantation in children (dated by TCRdb to the mid-2010s). Notes on the research overall: T-cell immune reconstitution after TCRalphabeta/CD19-depleted allogeneic hematopoietic cell transplantation in children was quantitatively tracked in the study by means of TCR repertoire profiling.

The treatment or condition label corresponds to: allogeneic hematopoietic cell transplantation with graft depleted of TCRalphabeta T cells and CD19 B cells. TCRalphabeta/CD19-depleted allogeneic hematopoietic cell grafts were given to the transplant recipients, all of whom were children. The CDR3 comprises 14 residues, both ends counted. The entry retains the CDR3 DNA only, 42 bases that are in frame from base 1. The germline V gene encodes CDR1 MNHNS and CDR2 SASEGT. Cut back by 4 bases and 2 bases, the V and J ends lie 12 bases apart. Library generation was performed with PCR. Sequencing relied on an Illumina HiSeq 2500. To normalize quantification of the TCRbeta repertoire, the TCR libraries were built with molecular barcoding that relied on unique molecular identifiers. TCRdb reworked the public reads: Q25 trimming with fastp, MiXCR clone assembly, productive beta chains retained. When rows share a CDR3 protein, they turn into one entry using the most common DNA and genes. The sample records a few hundred thousand distinct CDR3 sequences, over 20% of which are singletons. The ten largest clones add up to around a third of the sample.

Concerning this clonotype: The specificity of this receptor is unknown. The CDR3 ends on some other residue instead of the conserved phenylalanine or tryptophan, so this is likely a read error.

What the study reported, not specific to this receptor: In some patients, the high TCRbeta diversity seen at day 60 was put down to recipient T cells and intrathymic progenitors that had survived conditioning. Apparently early alphabetaT-cell count recovery about two months after transplant reportedly relied on only several hundred rapidly expanded clones derived from non-depleted graft cells. The frequencies of hyperexpanded clones fell over the following months, and after one year, T-cell counts and TCRbeta diversity were mostly attributed to newly produced T cells.

The specimen was PBMCs, collected before TCRalphabeta/CD19-depleted stem cell transplant. The chain employs TRBV6-1 and TRBJ2-7; possibly the D gene is TRBD2, per 6 matching bases. The source is a boy less than two years old with Wiskott-Aldrich syndrome, due to receive a stem cell transplant. The DNA is TGTGCCAGCAGTGGATACACGGGGGCCTACGAGCAGTACTCC. The encoded protein is CASSGYTGAYEQYS.